The next 12 T cell receptor beta chains were all read from a single sample in a study of molecular identifiers for immune sequencing clone quantification. MiXCR, run by TCRdb on the PCR reads, gives a single entry per CDR3 protein. This sample has more than 550,000 distinct CDR3 sequences; roughly 25% occur once, and the top ten carry 0.78%. The sample taken for sequencing was naive CD8+ T cells from blood, with Jurkat cell RNA spiked in. Subset described: FACS-sorted CD8+CD4-CCR7+CD45RA+ naive T cells. The receptors derive from a human donor in good health. Some libraries in this study had Jurkat cell RNA spiked in.

This clonotype showed up many times. The chain links TRBV10-3 to TRBJ2-3; D unclear. Trimming left V 3 bases short and J 4 bases short, with 11 bases between. The germline gives CDR1 ENHRY, CDR2 SYGVKD. The CDR3 is made up of 14 amino acids. Here the CDR3 reads CAISDRGDSDTQYF. The CDR3 nucleotides read TGTGCCATCAGTGATCGTGGGGATTCAGATACGCAGTATTTT.

The sample holds many counts of this clonotype. The chain joins TRBV19 to TRBJ1-5; 7 nucleotides line up with TRBD1. The CDR3 sequence is 13 residues long. The trim removed 6 bases at V and 10 bases at J, leaving 9 bases unmatched. CDR1 and CDR2 (germline): LNHDA, SQIVND (reference sequence). As DNA, the CDR3 is TGTGCCAGTAGCGGGGACAGCAAACGACCCCAGCATTTT. As protein: CASSGDSKRPQHF. The full variable domain, in which reference TRBV19 and TRBJ1-5 provide the parts outside the CDR3, is DGGITQSPKYLFRKEGQNVTLSCEQNLNHDAMYWYRQDPGQGLRLIYYSQIVNDFQKGDIAEGYSVSREKKESFPLTVTSAQKNPTAFYLCASSGDSKRPQHFGDGTRLSIL.

A note on this clonotype: A much larger clone sits a single nucleotide away, making a read error possible. V gene TRBV4-1 combines with J gene TRBJ1-5; 8 nucleotides match TRBD1. The germline gives CDR1 MGHRA, CDR2 YSYEKL. The CDR3 totals 16 residues. J gave up 4 bases and V 1 base, and 6 bases lay outside the gene matches. As DNA, the CDR3 is TGCGCCAGCAGCCAAGCCCCAGGGGGCACTAATCAGCCCCAGCATTTT. Encoded protein: CASSQAPGGTNQPQHF.

This clonotype was seen a few times. The chain couples TRBV9 to TRBJ2-3; tentative D call: TRBD2 (7 bases). This CDR3 is 16 amino acids long. Per germline, CDR1 SGDLS and CDR2 YYNGEE. With 0 bases removed from V and 1 base from J, the gap between germline ends came to 12 bases. The CDR3 is CASSVEGGLGTDTQYF. CDR3 coding DNA: TGTGCCAGCAGCGTAGAGGGGGGGCTCGGCACAGATACGCAGTATTTT.

The J gene is TRBJ2-7, the V gene TRBV7-2; TRBD2 matches 12 bases. J lost 3 bases, V lost 2 bases, and 5 bases had no gene match. From germline, CDR1 is SGHTA and CDR2 FQGNSA. This CDR3 spans 16 amino acids. CDR3 loop: CASSLTGLAGDYEQYF. CDR3 coding DNA: TGTGCCAGCAGCTTAACGGGACTAGCGGGCGACTACGAGCAGTACTTC.

The chain uses TRBV7-3 and TRBJ2-5; 10 bases fit TRBD1. The ends lost 3 bases at V and 5 bases at J; junction bases unmatched: 6. The CDR3 contains 15 residues. From germline, CDR1 is SGHTA and CDR2 FQGTGA. CDR3 DNA: TGTGCCAGCAGCTTCTCCGGGACAGGGGAGGAGACCCAGTACTTC. Translated: CASSFSGTGEETQYF.

This clonotype was seen a few times. The genes are TRBV6-6 and TRBJ1-2; D is perhaps TRBD1 (6 bases). Trimming pared 5 bases from V and 3 bases from J, leaving 16 bases between. This CDR3 contains 15 residues. Germline loops: CDR1 MNHNY, CDR2 SVGAGI (reference sequence). CDR3 region: CASSALTGEHYGYTF. The CDR3 DNA follows: TGTGCCAGCAGTGCGTTGACAGGAGAGCACTATGGCTACACCTTC.

There are a few counts of this clonotype. The genes are TRBV6-2 or TRBV6-3 and TRBJ2-5; D is ambiguous. Trimming pared 6 bases from V and 1 base from J, leaving 6 bases between. Germline V CDR1 and CDR2: MNHEY, SVGEGT. This CDR3 has 12 residues. CDR3 sequence: CASRWVQETQYF. DNA of the CDR3: TGTGCCAGCAGGTGGGTCCAAGAGACCCAGTACTTC.

This clonotype was counted at least ten times. The chain combines TRBV5-6 with TRBJ1-1, with a possible D match to TRBD1 (6 bases). The CDR3 runs 15 residues. V dropped 3 bases and J dropped 3 bases, with 15 bases sitting between them. In germline, CDR1 is SGHDT, CDR2 YYEEEE. CDR3 residues: CASSSRTEEDTEAFF. The CDR3 nucleotides read TGTGCCAGCAGCTCGAGGACAGAGGAGGACACTGAAGCTTTCTTT.

The chain carries TRBV15 and TRBJ2-2, with 8 bases matching TRBD1. V shed 6 bases, J shed 7 bases, and the junction held 7 bases outside the gene matches. Germline lookup yields CDR1 LNHNV and CDR2 YYDKDF (reference sequence). The length of the CDR3 is 14 residues. The CDR3: CATRPGGAYGELFF. Written as DNA, the CDR3 is TGTGCCACCAGACCAGGGGGCGCATACGGGGAGCTGTTTTTT.

This chain connects TRBV7-9 to TRBJ2-1; 7 positions match TRBD1. CDR1 is SEHNR, CDR2 FQNEAQ, per germline (reference sequence). The CDR3 length is 16 residues. The J segment lost 4 bases and the V segment lost 1 base, leaving 7 bases of the junction unmatched. This CDR3 is CASSLGQGGPYNEQFF. The CDR3 DNA sequence: TGTGCCAGCAGCTTAGGACAGGGTGGTCCGTACAATGAGCAGTTCTTC.

This clonotype was counted a few times. The chain joins TRBV11-1 to TRBJ2-6; D remains ambiguous. CDR1 and CDR2 from the germline V gene are SGHAT and FQDESV (reference sequence). The CDR3 is 15 residues long. Deletions cut 4 bases from V and 0 bases from J, with 7 bases between. The CDR3 DNA is TGTGCCAGCAGCTATTATCGCTCTGGGGCCAACGTCCTGACTTTC. Its protein product is CASSYYRSGANVLTF.